A selection of T cell receptor beta chains follows, all from one sample in a study of blood T cell repertoires in COVID-19. Assay: immunoSEQ multiplex PCR; the TCRdb copy retains only in-frame clones and omits some. The sample includes roughly 70,000 clones, 91% of them seen just once. The sequenced material came from peripheral blood. Source of these receptors: a human donor with active COVID-19. The donor label of this sample is uncertain. Both conserved end residues are part of each CDR3. The order of the fields is J gene, clone size, D gene, V gene, CDR3 DNA, CDR3 protein. D genes are given only for firm matches. Clone size, where shown, is once, few, many, or a class for clones that have expanded.

J: TRBJ2-7
size: once
D: -
V: TRBV6-6
DNA: TGTGCCAGCGGGAGCGCCTACGAGCAGTACTTC
CDR3: CASGSAYEQYF

J: TRBJ1-1
size: -
D: -
V: TRBV7-8
DNA: TGTGCCAGCAGCTTAGTGGGGGGAATAGCTTTCTTT
CDR3: CASSLVGGIAFF

J: TRBJ1-5
size: -
D: TRBD1
V: TRBV24-1
DNA: TGTGCCACCAGCGACAGGGGGCAAGGGCCCCAGCATTTT
CDR3: CATSDRGQGPQHF

J: TRBJ2-5
size: -
D: TRBD2
V: TRBV28
DNA: TGTGCCAGCAGCAAACTAGCGGGAGGGCAAGAGACCCAGTACTTC
CDR3: CASSKLAGGQETQYF

J: TRBJ1-1
size: -
D: TRBD1
V: TRBV19
DNA: TGTGCCAGTAGTCTTACAGGGGACACTGAAGCTTTCTTT
CDR3: CASSLTGDTEAFF

J: TRBJ2-7
size: -
D: TRBD2
V: TRBV10-1
DNA: TGCGCCAGCAGTGATAAGACTAGCCCAGATCCTCACGAGCAGTACTTC
CDR3: CASSDKTSPDPHEQYF

J: TRBJ1-5
size: -
D: -
V: TRBV7-2
DNA: TGTGCCAGCAGCGCGACAGTTTATAGCAATCAGCCCCAGCATTTT
CDR3: CASSATVYSNQPQHF

J: TRBJ2-1
size: -
D: TRBD2
V: TRBV11-2
DNA: TGTGCCAGCAGACCCTTGAGCGGGAGGTTGTACAATGAGCAGTTCTTC
CDR3: CASRPLSGRLYNEQFF

J: TRBJ1-5
size: -
D: -
V: TRBV28
DNA: TGTGCCAGCAATTGGGGCCGCGGCAATCAGCCCCAGCATTTT
CDR3: CASNWGRGNQPQHF

J: TRBJ2-7
size: -
D: -
V: TRBV7-2
DNA: TGTGCCAGCAGCCTCGCCCGCGAGCGATACGAGCAGTACTTC
CDR3: CASSLARERYEQYF

J: TRBJ1-6
size: -
D: -
V: TRBV11-3
DNA: TGTGCCAGCAATCTTAGTGGGCTTTGTAGGCATAATTCACCCCTCCACTTT
CDR3: CASNLSGLCRHNSPLHF

J: TRBJ1-5
size: -
D: -
V: TRBV19
DNA: TGTGCCAGTGGGCATTCGGGAAATCAGCCCCAGCATTTT
CDR3: CASGHSGNQPQHF

J: TRBJ2-1
size: once
D: TRBD2
V: TRBV28
DNA: TGTGCCAGCAGTTCCCCCGGGACTAGCGGGAGATATGAGCAGTTCTTC
CDR3: CASSSPGTSGRYEQFF

J: TRBJ2-3
size: -
D: TRBD1
V: TRBV2
DNA: TGTGCCAGCAGGATTTCAGGGACAGGGGTCACAGATACGCAGTATTTT
CDR3: CASRISGTGVTDTQYF

J: TRBJ2-7
size: -
D: TRBD2
V: TRBV5-1
DNA: TGCGCCAGCAGCTTGACCGGGACTAGCGAGTTGTGGCAGTACTTC
CDR3: CASSLTGTSELWQYF

J: TRBJ2-2
size: -
D: TRBD1
V: TRBV2
DNA: TGTGCCAGCATCCCCCAGGGGGCGCGGACCGGGGAGCTGTTTTTT
CDR3: CASIPQGARTGELFF

J: TRBJ1-4
size: -
D: -
V: TRBV28
DNA: TGTGCCAGCGGGAGGGGTGAAAAACTGTTTTTT
CDR3: CASGRGEKLFF

J: TRBJ2-1
size: once
D: -
V: TRBV28
DNA: TGTGCCAGCAGCCCTGTGGAAGGCCGGCCTAGGGGTGAGCAGTTCTTC
CDR3: CASSPVEGRPRGEQFF

J: TRBJ2-3
size: -
D: -
V: TRBV6-4
DNA: TGTGCCAGCAGCGCCTCGGACATCACAGATACGCAGTATTTT
CDR3: CASSASDITDTQYF

J: TRBJ2-1
size: -
D: TRBD1
V: TRBV2
DNA: TGTGCCAGCACCGAGGACAGGTCATCCTACAATGAGCAGTTCTTC
CDR3: CASTEDRSSYNEQFF

J: TRBJ2-1
size: -
D: TRBD2
V: TRBV6-1
DNA: TGTGCCAGCAGTGAAGGTGTTAGCGGGATTGCTGAGCAGTTCTTC
CDR3: CASSEGVSGIAEQFF

J: TRBJ2-7
size: -
D: -
V: TRBV7-2
DNA: TGTGCCAGCACCCGCGGGCGCGAATACGAGCAGTACTTC
CDR3: CASTRGREYEQYF

J: TRBJ1-4
size: once
D: -
V: TRBV7-6
DNA: TGTGCCAGCAGCGCCACTGACACCCATAATGAAAAACTGTTTTTT
CDR3: CASSATDTHNEKLFF

J: TRBJ2-1
size: -
D: TRBD1
V: TRBV6-5
DNA: TGTGCCAGCAGAAAGACAGGGGGGAACTACAATGAGCAGTTCTTC
CDR3: CASRKTGGNYNEQFF

J: TRBJ2-7
size: -
D: -
V: TRBV5-5
DNA: TGTGCCAGCAGCTCACAGGTCTACGAGCAGTACTTC
CDR3: CASSSQVYEQYF

J: TRBJ2-4
size: -
D: -
V: TRBV18
DNA: TGTGCCAGCTCACCCCCCAGTTATAGCCCGGACATTCAGTACTTC
CDR3: CASSPPSYSPDIQYF

J: TRBJ2-1
size: once
D: TRBD2
V: TRBV5-1
DNA: TGCGCCAGCAGCTTGGTGGTGACTAGCGGGAACGTCAATGAGCAGTTCTTC
CDR3: CASSLVVTSGNVNEQFF

J: TRBJ1-2
size: -
D: TRBD1
V: TRBV28
DNA: TGTGCCAGCAGTTGGGACAGACCTAACTATGGCTACACCTTC
CDR3: CASSWDRPNYGYTF

J: TRBJ2-2
size: once
D: -
V: TRBV10-1
DNA: TGCGCCAGCAGTGACAGGAACGCGAACACCGGGGAGCTGTTTTTT
CDR3: CASSDRNANTGELFF

J: TRBJ2-7
size: few
D: TRBD2
V: TRBV15
DNA: TGTGCCACCAGCAGAGACCTAGCGGATACCTACTACGAGCAGTACTTC
CDR3: CATSRDLADTYYEQYF

J: TRBJ1-6
size: medium-sized
D: -
V: TRBV5-8
DNA: TGTGCCAGCAGCGAGAGTCATAATTCACCCCTCCACTTT
CDR3: CASSESHNSPLHF